Below, 30 T cell receptor beta chains from the same sample are listed, as sequenced in a study of human T cells and chemical hapten exposure. Time point reported: pre-sensitization, week 0. Sample treatment: therapeutic diphenylcyclopropenone sensitization with weekly scalp DPC. Using its own MiXCR run on the RACE reads, TCRdb lists one record per CDR3 protein. The sample holds tens of thousands of distinct CDR3 sequences, about 11% seen once. This sample comprised whole blood, obtained in connection with sensitization to the hapten diphenylcyclopropenone (DPC). These receptors all stem from a man in his thirties or forties with alopecia areata. Some clones in this sample may be carry-over from other donors' samples.

The chain employs TRBV12-3 or TRBV12-4 and TRBJ1-1, with D unresolved. Trimming left V 5 bases short and J 5 bases short, with 15 bases between. The CDR3 sequence is 14 residues long. The CDR3 coding sequence is TGTGCCAGCAGTAGGTCAAAAGGATGGACTGAAGCTTTCTTT. This translates into CASSRSKGWTEAFF.

This clonotype was counted many times. The chain joins TRBV28 to TRBJ1-4; 7 positions match TRBD1. After removal of 6 bases from V and 6 bases from J, the junction contained 7 bases not matched to a gene. The CDR3 covers 14 residues. Germline CDR1 is MDHEN and CDR2 is SYDVKM. The chain's CDR3 is CASRLGGGYEKLFF. The CDR3 coding sequence is TGTGCCAGCAGGCTAGGGGGCGGTTATGAAAAACTGTTTTTT.

This clonotype was seen ten or more times. The V and J genes are TRBV6-2 or TRBV6-3 and TRBJ2-1; D remains unclear. This CDR3 comprises 12 residues. The V end lost 5 bases, the J end lost 6 bases, and 8 bases lay between the germline ends. Per germline, CDR1 MNHEY and CDR2 SVGEGT. This chain's CDR3 is CASSPSVNEQFF. The DNA of the CDR3 is TGTGCCAGCAGTCCCAGTGTCAATGAGCAGTTCTTC.

This clonotype was seen at least ten times. CDR3 sequence (DNA): TGCGCCAGCAGCCAAGATAACTTAGCAAATCAGCCCCAGCATTTT. Translation: CASSQDNLANQPQHF. This chain uses TRBV4-3 with TRBJ1-5; D gene ambiguous. Germline CDR1 is LGHNA and CDR2 is YSLEER. The length of the CDR3 is 15 residues. The V and J ends lost 0 bases and 4 bases respectively, with 10 bases between them.

There are many counts of this clonotype. One junction end disagrees with the germline gene, perhaps due to a read error. The V call is TRBV14, the J call TRBJ1-6; 7 bases line up with TRBD1. Per the germline V gene, CDR1 is SGHDN and CDR2 is FVKESK. The CDR3 has 14 residues. CDR3 sequence (DNA): TGTGCCAGCGCGGAGGGGGCCTACAATTCACCCCTCCACTTT. Amino acid sequence: CASAEGAYNSPLHF.

This clonotype was counted at least ten times. The chain employs TRBV20-1 and TRBJ2-1; TRBD2 might be the D (6 bases). The germline CDR1 and CDR2 sequences are DFQATT and SNEGSKA (reference sequence). Trimming removed 4 bases from V and 6 bases from J, with 13 bases in between. The CDR3 contains 13 residues. CDR3 sequence: CSATPGLGNEQFF. The CDR3 DNA is TGCAGTGCTACGCCGGGACTGGGCAATGAGCAGTTCTTC.

The chain has TRBV9 and TRBJ2-7, with 11 bases matching TRBD2. V shed 4 bases, J shed 1 base, and the junction held 4 bases outside the gene matches. This CDR3 is built from 15 residues. Germline CDR1 is SGDLS and CDR2 is YYNGEE. Here the CDR3 reads CASSLGLAVSYEQYF. The CDR3 DNA is TGTGCCAGCAGCCTGGGACTAGCGGTTTCCTACGAGCAGTACTTC.

This clonotype was counted ten times or more. The chain uses TRBV6-2 or TRBV6-3 and TRBJ2-2; 8 bases line up with TRBD2. Germline CDR1 is MNHEY and CDR2 is SVGEGT. With V trimmed by 5 bases and J by 5 bases, 13 bases remained unmatched. CDR3 length: 17 amino acids. The CDR3 DNA reads as TGTGCCAGCAGTCGTCCCCTTGTAGCGGGGCTGACCGGGGAGCTGTTTTTT. Amino acids: CASSRPLVAGLTGELFF.

This clonotype was found many times. The chain is built from TRBV6-2 or TRBV6-3 and TRBJ2-1, with D unresolved. The CDR3 is 12 amino acids. Trimming removed 5 bases at V and 9 bases at J, with 11 bases between. Germline V gene lookup returns CDR1 MNHEY and CDR2 SVGEGT. The CDR3 is CASSTWAPEQFF. CDR3 bases: TGTGCCAGCAGTACTTGGGCACCTGAGCAGTTCTTC.

This clonotype was seen repeatedly, ten times or more. In DNA, the CDR3 is TGTGCCAGCAGCTTTCCCGGGACAGGGGGTTTAGGCTCCTACAATGAGCAGTTCTTC. This codes for CASSFPGTGGLGSYNEQFF. The chain is built from TRBV5-4 and TRBJ2-1; 11 nucleotides agree with TRBD1. The germline gives CDR1 SGHNT, CDR2 YYREEE (reference sequence). The length of the CDR3 is 19 residues. V gave up 2 bases and J gave up 0 bases; unmatched junction bases: 10.

For this clonotype: Since a much larger clone is just one base distant, this may be a read error. The chain is built from TRBV7-2 and TRBJ2-5; D is unresolved. CDR3 size: 15 residues. Germline V gene data show CDR1 as SGHTA and CDR2 as FQGNSA. Trimming cost V 5 bases and J 5 bases, with 18 bases left between them. CDR3 DNA: TGTGCCAGCAGCCCGGCGGTCGCCCTGATTGAGACCCAGTACTTC. Translated: CASSPAVALIETQYF.

This clonotype occurred many times. The DNA of the CDR3 is TGTGCCAGCAGCGATCGACGAAGCACCTTC. It translates to CASSDRRSTF. This rearrangement joins TRBV9 to TRBJ1-2; D unclear. Trimming stripped 3 bases from V and 13 bases from J, with 10 bases between. Germline loops: CDR1 SGDLS, CDR2 YYNGEE. The CDR3 spans 10 residues. The full variable domain, its missing parts supplied by reference TRBV9 and TRBJ1-2, is DSGVTQTPKHLITATGQRVTLRCSPRSGDLSVYWYQQSLDQGLQFLIQYYNGEERAKGNILERFSAQQFPDLHSELNLSSLELGDSALYFCASSDRRSTFGSGTRLTVV.

This clonotype was observed a few times. V is TRBV10-3 and J is TRBJ2-5; no clear D. Germline CDR1 is ENHRY and CDR2 is SYGVKD. Trimming pared 4 bases from V and 2 bases from J, leaving 11 bases between. This CDR3 contains 14 residues. CDR3 in amino acids: CAISASLTQETQYF. As DNA, the CDR3 is TGTGCCATCAGTGCCTCGCTTACTCAAGAGACCCAGTACTTC.

This chain links TRBV11-3 with TRBJ2-5, with 14 positions matching TRBD2. The V gene's germline CDR1 is SGHNT and CDR2 YENEEA. V dropped 4 bases and J dropped 1; count of bases not matched to a gene: 2. This CDR3 has 16 amino acids. The CDR3 region is CASSYGTSGSQETQYF. The CDR3 bases are TGTGCCAGCAGCTACGGGACTAGCGGGAGCCAAGAGACCCAGTACTTC.

The chain employs TRBV7-2 and TRBJ2-3, with D possibly matching TRBD2 (5 bases). From germline, CDR1 is SGHTA and CDR2 FQGNSA. Trimming shortened V by 0 bases and J by 7 bases, and 14 bases separated the two germline ends. The CDR3 spans 15 residues. The CDR3 coding sequence is TGTGCCAGCAGCTTAGCGTCGGGGTCCATGAATACGCAGTATTTT. Translation gives CASSLASGSMNTQYF.

CDR3 sequence: CASSGAWTEPDNSPLHF. The DNA for the CDR3 is TGTGCCAGCAGCGGGGCTTGGACAGAACCAGATAATTCACCCCTCCACTTT. The J gene is TRBJ1-6, the V gene TRBV3-2; TRBD1, the table's D call, was not compared with the DNA. TRBV3-2 is recorded as a pseudogene. The CDR3 contains 17 residues.

This clonotype appeared many times. A read error may account for a junction end that differs from germline. The chain uses TRBV6-2 or TRBV6-3 and TRBJ1-1; D not certain. Germline-derived CDR1 and CDR2 are MNHEY and SVGEGT. The CDR3 extends over 10 amino acids. The CDR3 region is CASSYVEVFF. The CDR3, as DNA: TGTGCCAGCAGTTACGTAGAAGTTTTCTTT.

This clonotype was seen only a few times. The chain joins TRBV5-1 to TRBJ1-5; D is unresolved. Germline values: CDR1 SGHRS, CDR2 YFSETQ. The CDR3 runs 14 residues. V lost 0 bases to trimming and J lost 6 bases, with 10 bases between them. In DNA form, the CDR3 reads TGCGCCAGCAGCTTGGTCGCGGGGTCTCAGCCCCAGCATTTT. As protein: CASSLVAGSQPQHF.

The chain has TRBV10-3 and TRBJ2-7; 11 positions match TRBD2. CDR3 size: 12 residues. The V and J ends lost 3 bases and 10 bases, in that order; junction bases with no gene match: 2. The germline V gene has CDR1 ENHRY and CDR2 SYGVKD. This CDR3 reads CAISEGTSGQYV. In DNA, the CDR3 is TGTGCCATCAGTGAAGGGACTAGCGGCCAGTACGTC.

Ten or more counts support this clonotype. The rearrangement joins TRBV28 to TRBJ2-5, with 8 bases identical to TRBD2. Germline V gives CDR1 MDHEN, CDR2 SYDVKM. The V gene end was trimmed by 4 bases and the J gene end by 2 bases; junction bases not matched to a gene: 6. The CDR3 has 15 amino acids. The CDR3 sequence: CASSSVAGGQETQYF. The CDR3 DNA reads TGTGCCAGCAGTTCCGTTGCGGGGGGACAAGAGACCCAGTACTTC.

This clonotype was recorded many times. The chain recombines TRBV12-3 or TRBV12-4 with TRBJ1-2, with D uncertain. Deletions cut 2 bases from V and 9 bases from J, with 7 bases between. CDR3 length: 11 residues. DNA for the CDR3: TGTGCCAGCAGTTTAAACAGTCGCTACACCTTC. It encodes CASSLNSRYTF.

This clonotype was seen ten or more times. This chain connects TRBV6-2 or TRBV6-3 to TRBJ1-1; D is possibly TRBD1 (5 bases). Trimming shortened V by 7 bases and J by 5 bases, and 11 bases separated the two germline ends. CDR1 is MNHEY, CDR2 SVGEGT, per germline. The CDR3 covers 12 residues. The CDR3 sequence is CASTHGGTEAFF. CDR3 DNA: TGTGCCAGCACTCACGGGGGGACTGAAGCTTTCTTT.

In this sample, this clonotype turned up many times. The chain couples TRBV5-1 to TRBJ2-1, with D tentatively TRBD2 (6 bases). CDR3 length: 16 amino acids. Trimming pared 2 bases from V and 6 bases from J, leaving 18 bases between. Germline CDR1 reads SGHRS; CDR2 reads YFSETQ. The CDR3 loop reads CASSFPRTGEPNEQFF. The CDR3 coding sequence is TGCGCCAGCAGCTTTCCCAGGACGGGAGAACCCAATGAGCAGTTCTTC.

This clonotype has at least ten counts. V and J are TRBV5-1 and TRBJ2-1; 14 bases line up with TRBD2. J gave up 8 bases and V 4 bases, and 11 bases lay outside the gene matches. The germline CDR1 and CDR2 sequences are SGHRS and YFSETQ. CDR3 length: 17 amino acids. CDR3 DNA: TGCGCCAGCAGCGCGACTAGCGGGAGGGCCTTTGGGCATGAGCAGTTCTTC. It yields the protein CASSATSGRAFGHEQFF.

The gene calls are TRBV29-1 and TRBJ2-3; TRBD2 matches at 14 bases. V lost 5 bases and J lost 1; bases outside the gene matches: 5. The CDR3 is 16 residues long. Per the germline V gene, CDR1 is SQVTM and CDR2 is ANQGSEA. The CDR3 sequence: CSVLGLAGGRTDTQYF. The CDR3 nucleotides are TGCAGCGTTTTAGGACTAGCGGGGGGACGCACAGATACGCAGTATTTT.

This clonotype was counted ten times or more. The chain uses TRBV6-5 and TRBJ2-2; D remains unclear. The germline gives CDR1 MNHEY, CDR2 SVGAGI. Deletions cut 8 bases from V and 4 bases from J, with 14 bases between. CDR3 length: 14 amino acids. The CDR3 region is CASAQSWGTGELFF. In nucleotides, the CDR3 is TGTGCCAGCGCCCAGAGTTGGGGCACCGGGGAGCTGTTTTTT.

This clonotype was observed at least ten times. V gene TRBV6-5 combines with J gene TRBJ1-2, with D unresolved. V was cut by 0 bases and J by 4 bases, with 12 bases left in between. The CDR3 length is 15 residues. The germline gives CDR1 MNHEY, CDR2 SVGAGI. This CDR3 reads CASSYSILGFYGYTF. CDR3 DNA: TGTGCCAGCAGTTACTCGATTCTGGGGTTCTATGGCTACACCTTC.

This chain uses TRBV6-6 with TRBJ2-5; TRBD2 matches at 8 bases. V lost 2 bases and J lost 2; bases outside the gene matches: 4. From germline, CDR1 is MNHNY and CDR2 SVGAGI (reference sequence). The CDR3 covers 15 residues. This CDR3 reads CASSYGTREQETQYF. The CDR3 DNA is TGTGCCAGCAGTTACGGGACTAGGGAGCAAGAGACCCAGTACTTC.

In its sample, this clonotype was seen a few times. The genes are TRBV4-1 and TRBJ2-7, with a possible D match to TRBD2 (5 bases). The CDR3 covers 12 residues. The ends were cut back, 2 bases at V and 5 bases at J, with 7 bases in the middle. The germline CDR1 and CDR2 sequences are MGHRA and YSYEKL. CDR3 nucleotide sequence: TGCGCCAGCAGCCAATCACTAGACGAGCAGTACGTC. The encoded protein is CASSQSLDEQYV.

This clonotype showed up many times. V gene TRBV11-2 combines with J gene TRBJ1-2; maybe TRBD1 (5 bases). V dropped 5 bases and J dropped 3 bases, with 16 bases sitting between them. Germline V gene data show CDR1 as SGHAT and CDR2 as FQNNGV. The length of the CDR3 is 15 residues. The CDR3 loop is CASSHGGGIHYGYTF. The CDR3 DNA reads as TGTGCCAGCAGCCATGGGGGAGGGATCCACTATGGCTACACCTTC.